One and the same sample provided the 4 T cell receptor beta chains below, sequenced in a study of blood T cell repertoires in COVID-19 (dated by TCRdb to 2018 to 2021). Library preparation used the immunoSEQ multiplex PCR assay. In TCRdb, the immuneACCESS table is reduced to in-frame sequences with V and J assigned. These tables do not hold every clone; where another copy was compared, an unresolved V gene accounts for under half, and the others remain unexplained. This sample has over 150,000 clones in its table, and around 80% of those were observed once. The top ten constitute around 7.9% of the sample. The material sequenced was PBMCs or T cells enriched from blood (not recorded which). The receptors stem from a man between 45 and 60 years old who had recovered from COVID-19.

This clone has only a few counts. The rearrangement uses TRBV5-6 and TRBJ1-3; 8 nucleotides align to TRBD1. Germline loops: CDR1 SGHDT, CDR2 YYEEEE. CDR3 length: 18 residues. V lost 5 bases, J lost 2 bases, and 15 bases stayed unmatched. The CDR3 loop reads CASSFRNRQGQAGNTIYF. DNA for the CDR3: TGTGCCAGCAGTTTTCGGAACCGACAGGGACAGGCTGGAAACACCATATATTTT. Full variable domain (outside the CDR3, taken from reference TRBV5-6 and TRBJ1-3): DAGVTQSPTHLIKTRGQQVTLRCSPKSGHDTVSWYQQALGQGPQFIFQYYEEEERQRGNFPDRFSGHQFPNYSSELNVNALLLGDSALYLCASSFRNRQGQAGNTIYFGEGSWLTVV.

The chain links TRBV4-3 to TRBJ1-3; a weak D match, TRBD1 (5 bases). The CDR3 totals 15 residues. Trimming shortened V by 0 bases and J by 2 bases, and 8 bases separated the two germline ends. Germline V gene data show CDR1 as LGHNA and CDR2 as YSLEER. The CDR3: CASSQDPGTGNTIYF. In nucleotides, the CDR3 is TGCGCCAGCAGCCAAGATCCAGGGACTGGAAACACCATATATTTT.

The rearrangement joins TRBV18 to TRBJ1-5; 7 nucleotides line up with TRBD1. V shed 2 bases and J 8 bases; nucleotides not matched to a gene: 0. CDR1 and CDR2 from the germline V gene are KGHSH and LQKENI. The CDR3 sequence is 12 residues long. CDR3 sequence (DNA): TGTGCCAGCTCACCAGACAGGGAGCCCCAGCATTTT. This translates into CASSPDREPQHF.

This CDR3 reads CASSLALQGPSYEQYF. CDR3 DNA sequence: TGTGCCAGCAGCTTAGCGTTACAGGGGCCATCCTACGAGCAGTACTTC. The chain recombines TRBV7-2 with TRBJ2-7; 7 bases are shared with TRBD1. The trim removed 0 bases at V and 1 base at J, leaving 6 bases unmatched. CDR3 length: 16 amino acids. Germline CDR1 is SGHTA and CDR2 is FQGNSA.